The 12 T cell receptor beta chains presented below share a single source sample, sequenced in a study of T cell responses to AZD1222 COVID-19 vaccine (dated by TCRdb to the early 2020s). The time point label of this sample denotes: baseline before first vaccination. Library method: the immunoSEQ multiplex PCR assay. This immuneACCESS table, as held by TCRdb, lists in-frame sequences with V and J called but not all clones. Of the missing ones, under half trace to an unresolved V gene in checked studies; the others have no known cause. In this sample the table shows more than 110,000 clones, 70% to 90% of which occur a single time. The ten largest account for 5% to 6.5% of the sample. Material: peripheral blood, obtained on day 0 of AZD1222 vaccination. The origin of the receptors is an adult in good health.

DNA of the CDR3: TGTGCCTGGGCGGAAGTTAGCAATCAGCCCCAGCATTTT. This gives the protein CAWAEVSNQPQHF. This sequence joins TRBV30 and TRBJ1-5; D not resolved. The germline V gene encodes CDR1 GTSNPN and CDR2 SVGIG (reference sequence). There are 13 residues in the CDR3. V lost 5 bases, J lost 0 bases, and 8 bases lay in between.

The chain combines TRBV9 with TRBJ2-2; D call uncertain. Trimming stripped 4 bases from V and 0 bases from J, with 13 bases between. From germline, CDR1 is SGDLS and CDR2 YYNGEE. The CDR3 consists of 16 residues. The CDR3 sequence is CASSPRWAANTGELFF. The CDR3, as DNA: TGTGCCAGCAGCCCCCGCTGGGCGGCGAACACCGGGGAGCTGTTTTTT.

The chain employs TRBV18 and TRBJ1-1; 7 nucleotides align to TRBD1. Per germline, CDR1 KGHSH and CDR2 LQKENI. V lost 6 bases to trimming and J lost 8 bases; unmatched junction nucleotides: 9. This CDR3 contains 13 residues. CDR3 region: CASSHDRAAEAFF. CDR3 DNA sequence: TGTGCCAGCTCGCACGACAGGGCGGCGGAAGCTTTCTTT.

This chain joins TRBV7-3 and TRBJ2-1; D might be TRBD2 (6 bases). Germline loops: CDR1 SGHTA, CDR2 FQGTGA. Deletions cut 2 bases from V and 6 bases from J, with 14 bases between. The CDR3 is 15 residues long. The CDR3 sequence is CASSLGAGTGNEQFF. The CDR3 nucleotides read TGTGCCAGCAGCTTAGGGGCGGGAACCGGCAATGAGCAGTTCTTC.

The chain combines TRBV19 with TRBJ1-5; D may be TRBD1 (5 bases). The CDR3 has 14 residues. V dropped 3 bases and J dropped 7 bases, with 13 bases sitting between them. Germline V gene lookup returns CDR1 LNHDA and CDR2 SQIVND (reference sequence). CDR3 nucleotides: TGTGCCAGTAGTATTGGGGTCAGGGTCCAGCCCCAGCATTTT. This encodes CASSIGVRVQPQHF.

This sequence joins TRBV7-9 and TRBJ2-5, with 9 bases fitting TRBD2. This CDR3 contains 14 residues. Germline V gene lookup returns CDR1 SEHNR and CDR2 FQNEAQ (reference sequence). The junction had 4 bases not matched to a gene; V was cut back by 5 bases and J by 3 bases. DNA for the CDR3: TGTGCCAGCAGCGGTGCTAGCGGGAAAGAGACCCAGTACTTC. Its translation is CASSGASGKETQYF.

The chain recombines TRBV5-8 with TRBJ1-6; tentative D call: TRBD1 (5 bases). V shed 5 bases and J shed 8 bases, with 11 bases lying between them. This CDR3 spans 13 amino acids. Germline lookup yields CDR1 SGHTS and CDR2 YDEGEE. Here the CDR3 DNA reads TGTGCCAGCAGACCAGGGAAATATTCACCCCTCCACTTT. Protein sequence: CASRPGKYSPLHF. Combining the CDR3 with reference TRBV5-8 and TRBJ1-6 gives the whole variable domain EAGVTQSPTHLIKTRGQQATLRCSPISGHTSVYWYQQALGLGLQFLLWYDEGEERNRGNFPPRFSGRQFPNYSSELNVNALELEDSALYLCASRPGKYSPLHFGNGTRLTVT.

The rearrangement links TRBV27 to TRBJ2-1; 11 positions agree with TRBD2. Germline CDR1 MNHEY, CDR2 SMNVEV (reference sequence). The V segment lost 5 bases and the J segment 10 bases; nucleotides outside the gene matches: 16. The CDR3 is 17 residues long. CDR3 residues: CASSPTGLAGYPSEQFF. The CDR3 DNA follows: TGTGCCAGCAGTCCGACCGGACTAGCGGGTTACCCGTCAGAGCAGTTCTTC.

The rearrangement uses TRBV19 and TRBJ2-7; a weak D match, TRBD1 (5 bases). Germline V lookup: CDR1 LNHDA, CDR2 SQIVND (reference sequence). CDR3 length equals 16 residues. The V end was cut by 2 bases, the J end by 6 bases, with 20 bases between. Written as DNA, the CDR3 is TGTGCCAGTAGTATAAAGAGGAGATTGACAGTGTCCGAGCAGTACTTC. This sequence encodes CASSIKRRLTVSEQYF.

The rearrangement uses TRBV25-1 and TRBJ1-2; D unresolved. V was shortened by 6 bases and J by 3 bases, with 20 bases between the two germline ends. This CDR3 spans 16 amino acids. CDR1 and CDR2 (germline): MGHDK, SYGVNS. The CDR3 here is CASRGTLTGADYGYTF. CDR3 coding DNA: TGTGCCAGCAGGGGAACTCTCACGGGCGCGGACTATGGCTACACCTTC.

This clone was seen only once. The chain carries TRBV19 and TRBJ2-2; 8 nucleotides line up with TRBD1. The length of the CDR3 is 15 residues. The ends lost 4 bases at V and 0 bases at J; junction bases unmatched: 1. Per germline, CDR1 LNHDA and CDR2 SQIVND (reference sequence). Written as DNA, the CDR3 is TGTGCCAGTAGTAAACAGGGGGCGAACACCGGGGAGCTGTTTTTT. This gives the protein CASSKQGANTGELFF.

The CDR3 reads CASRTGGTEAFF. The CDR3, as DNA: TGTGCCAGTAGGACAGGGGGCACTGAAGCTTTCTTT. The chain is built from TRBV19 and TRBJ1-1; 9 bases align to TRBD1. In germline, CDR1 is LNHDA, CDR2 SQIVND (reference sequence). J lost 4 bases, V lost 6 bases, and 0 bases had no gene match. The CDR3 consists of 12 residues.